One TCR beta chain is described in this entry. This entry comes from a study of blood T cell repertoires in COVID-19. Study at large: Sources were T cells, B-cell-depleted T cells, or PBMCs; the material itself was cDNA or gDNA.

CDR3 length equals 15 residues. V lost 5 bases to trimming and J lost 4 bases; unmatched junction nucleotides: 9. The germline V gene encodes CDR1 ENHRY and CDR2 SYGVKD. In the authors' workflow: Estimation of nucleated cell counts relied on the amplification of reference gene primers. Here immunoSEQ multiplex PCR was the method, and the copy in TCRdb shows in-frame clones only, minus some. V, J and clone size are those of that table, while D and trimming were read from the DNA. The sample gives under 200,000 clones, around 86% of which show up once; roughly 7.8% is in the top ten. The receptor was derived from a man aged 60 to 69 with acute or convalescent COVID-19. The sequencing sample was made of peripheral blood. J is TRBJ1-1 and V is TRBV10-3; 8 bases line up with TRBD1. CDR3 coding DNA: TGTGCCATCAGTCAGATTACAGGGGGGGGCACTGAAGCTTTCTTT. As protein: CAISQITGGGTEAFF.